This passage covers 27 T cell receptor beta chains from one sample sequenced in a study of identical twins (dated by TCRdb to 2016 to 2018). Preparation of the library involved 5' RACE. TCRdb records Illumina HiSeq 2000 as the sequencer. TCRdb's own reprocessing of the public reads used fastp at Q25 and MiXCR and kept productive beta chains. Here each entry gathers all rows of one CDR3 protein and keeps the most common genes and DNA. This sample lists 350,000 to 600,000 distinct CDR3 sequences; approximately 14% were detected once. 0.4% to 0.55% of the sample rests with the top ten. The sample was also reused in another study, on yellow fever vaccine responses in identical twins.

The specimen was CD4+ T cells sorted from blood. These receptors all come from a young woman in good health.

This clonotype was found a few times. This chain's CDR3 is CSAVRVTSYNEQFF. In nucleotides, the CDR3 is TGCAGTGCTGTTCGGGTTACCTCCTACAATGAGCAGTTCTTC. The chain is built from TRBV20-1 and TRBJ2-1; D gene unclear. Germline CDR1 and CDR2: DFQATT and SNEGSKA (reference sequence). The V gene lost 5 bases and the J gene lost 0 bases, with 11 bases spanning the gap. This CDR3 has 14 amino acids.

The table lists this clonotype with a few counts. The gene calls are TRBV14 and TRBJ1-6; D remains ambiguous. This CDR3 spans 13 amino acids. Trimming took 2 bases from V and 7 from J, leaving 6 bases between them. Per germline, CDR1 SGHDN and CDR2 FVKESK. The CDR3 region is CASSQLVNSPLHF. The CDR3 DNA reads TGTGCCAGCAGCCAATTGGTGAATTCACCCCTCCACTTT.

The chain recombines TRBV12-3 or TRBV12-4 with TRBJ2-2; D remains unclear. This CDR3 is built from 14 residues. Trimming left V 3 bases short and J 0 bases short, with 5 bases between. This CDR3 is CASSFHTNTGELFF. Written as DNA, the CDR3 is TGTGCCAGCAGTTTTCACACGAACACCGGGGAGCTGTTTTTT.

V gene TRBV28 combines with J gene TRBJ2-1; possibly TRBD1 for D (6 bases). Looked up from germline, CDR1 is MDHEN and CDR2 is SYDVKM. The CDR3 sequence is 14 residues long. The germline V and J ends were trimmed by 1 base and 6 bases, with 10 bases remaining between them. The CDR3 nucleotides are TGTGCCAGCAGTTTATCAAAAGGGGGCAATGAGCAGTTCTTC. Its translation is CASSLSKGGNEQFF. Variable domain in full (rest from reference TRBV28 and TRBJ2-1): DVKVTQSSRYLVKRTGEKVFLECVQDMDHENMFWYRQDPGLGLRLIYFSYDVKMKEKGDIPEGYSVSREKKERFSLILESASTNQTSMYLCASSLSKGGNEQFFGPGTRLTVL.

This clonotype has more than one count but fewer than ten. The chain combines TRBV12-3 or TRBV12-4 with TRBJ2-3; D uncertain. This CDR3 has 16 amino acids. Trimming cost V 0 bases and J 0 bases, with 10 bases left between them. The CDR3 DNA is TGTGCCAGCAGTTTAGCTGGCAGGCCCAGCACAGATACGCAGTATTTT. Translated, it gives CASSLAGRPSTDTQYF.

The CDR3 is CASSSRTFTDTQYF. In DNA form, the CDR3 reads TGTGCCAGTAGTTCCCGGACTTTCACAGATACGCAGTATTTT. The V and J genes are TRBV19 and TRBJ2-3, with D perhaps matching TRBD2 (5 bases). CDR3 size: 14 residues. Germline V gives CDR1 LNHDA, CDR2 SQIVND (reference sequence). V was trimmed by 5 bases and J by 2 bases, leaving 11 bases between them.

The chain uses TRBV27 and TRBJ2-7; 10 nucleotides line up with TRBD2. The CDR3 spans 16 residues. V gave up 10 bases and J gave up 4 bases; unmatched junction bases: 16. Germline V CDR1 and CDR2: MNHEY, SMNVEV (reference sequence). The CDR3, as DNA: TGTGCCACCATTAAAACCGTGGCTAGCGGGAGTTACGAGCAGTACTTC. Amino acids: CATIKTVASGSYEQYF.

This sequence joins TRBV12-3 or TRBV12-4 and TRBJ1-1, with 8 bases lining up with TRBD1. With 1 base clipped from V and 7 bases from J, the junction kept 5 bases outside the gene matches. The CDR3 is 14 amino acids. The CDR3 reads CASSLEAGGGEAFF. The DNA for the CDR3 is TGTGCCAGCAGTTTAGAGGCAGGGGGCGGTGAAGCTTTCTTT.

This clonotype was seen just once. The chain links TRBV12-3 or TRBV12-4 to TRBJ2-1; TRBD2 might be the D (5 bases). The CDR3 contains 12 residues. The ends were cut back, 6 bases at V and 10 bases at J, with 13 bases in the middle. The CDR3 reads CASRPPSGEQFF. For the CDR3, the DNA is TGTGCCAGCAGACCCCCATCGGGGGAGCAGTTCTTC.

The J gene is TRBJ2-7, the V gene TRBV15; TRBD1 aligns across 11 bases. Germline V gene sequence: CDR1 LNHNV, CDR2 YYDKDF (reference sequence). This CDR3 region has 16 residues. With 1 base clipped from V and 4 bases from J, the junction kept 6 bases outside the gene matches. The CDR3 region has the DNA TGTGCCACCAGCAGAGCTACCGGGACAGGGGGTTACGAGCAGTACTTC. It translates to CATSRATGTGGYEQYF.

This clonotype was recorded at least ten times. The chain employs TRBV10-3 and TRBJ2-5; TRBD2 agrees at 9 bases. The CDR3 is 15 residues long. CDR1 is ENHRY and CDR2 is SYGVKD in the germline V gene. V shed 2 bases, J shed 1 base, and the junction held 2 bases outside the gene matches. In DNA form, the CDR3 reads TGTGCCATCAGTGAGAGGACTAGCGTCCAAGAGACCCAGTACTTC. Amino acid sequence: CAISERTSVQETQYF.

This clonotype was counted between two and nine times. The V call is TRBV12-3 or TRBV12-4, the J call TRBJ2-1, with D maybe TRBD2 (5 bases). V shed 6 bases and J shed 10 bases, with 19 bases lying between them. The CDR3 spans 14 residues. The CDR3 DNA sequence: TGTGCCAGCAGGGCCCGGGAAGTGACCGGGGAGCAGTTCTTC. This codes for CASRAREVTGEQFF.

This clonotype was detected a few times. Here the CDR3 DNA reads TGCAGCGTTGAGCGCGAGTACGAGCAGTACTTC. It translates to CSVEREYEQYF. The V gene is TRBV29-1, the J gene TRBJ2-7, with no clear D. The CDR3 covers 11 residues. Germline assignment: CDR1 SQVTM and CDR2 ANQGSEA. V was pared by 3 bases and J by 4 bases, with 7 bases between.

The CDR3: CASSREPTDTQYF. The CDR3 DNA follows: TGTGCCAGCAGCCGAGAACCCACAGATACGCAGTATTTT. The genes are TRBV6-1 and TRBJ2-3; D gene ambiguous. The CDR3 spans 13 residues. V was cut by 6 bases and J by 2 bases, with 9 bases left in between. The germline V gene encodes CDR1 MNHNS and CDR2 SASEGT.

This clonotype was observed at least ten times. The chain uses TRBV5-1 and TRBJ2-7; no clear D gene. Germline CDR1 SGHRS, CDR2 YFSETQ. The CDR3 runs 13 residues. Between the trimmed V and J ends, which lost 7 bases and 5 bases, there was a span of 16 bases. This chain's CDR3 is CASSWATTNEQYF. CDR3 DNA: TGCGCCAGCTCATGGGCGACAACCAACGAGCAGTACTTC.

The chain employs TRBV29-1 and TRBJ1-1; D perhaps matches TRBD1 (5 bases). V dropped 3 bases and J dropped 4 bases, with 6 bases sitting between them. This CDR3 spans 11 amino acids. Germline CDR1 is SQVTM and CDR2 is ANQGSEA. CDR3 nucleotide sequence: TGCAGCGTTGATGGGGGCACTGAAGCTTTCTTT. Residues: CSVDGGTEAFF.

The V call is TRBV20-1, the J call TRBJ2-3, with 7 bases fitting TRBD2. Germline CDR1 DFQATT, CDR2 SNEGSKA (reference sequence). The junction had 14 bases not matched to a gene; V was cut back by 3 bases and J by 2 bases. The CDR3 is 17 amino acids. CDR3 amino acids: CSASGGGTSTITDTQYF. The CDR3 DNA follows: TGCAGTGCTAGTGGGGGGGGAACTAGCACGATCACAGATACGCAGTATTTT.

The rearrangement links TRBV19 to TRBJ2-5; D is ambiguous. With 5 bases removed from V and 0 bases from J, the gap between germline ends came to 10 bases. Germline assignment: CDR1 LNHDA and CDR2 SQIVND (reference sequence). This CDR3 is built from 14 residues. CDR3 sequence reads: CASSAGRDQETQYF. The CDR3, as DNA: TGTGCCAGTAGTGCCGGACGGGACCAAGAGACCCAGTACTTC.

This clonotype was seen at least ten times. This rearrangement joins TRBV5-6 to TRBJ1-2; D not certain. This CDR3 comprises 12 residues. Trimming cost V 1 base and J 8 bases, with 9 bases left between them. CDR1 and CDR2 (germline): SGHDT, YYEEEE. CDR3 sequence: CASSLNRRGYTF. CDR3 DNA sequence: TGTGCCAGCAGCTTGAACCGCCGGGGCTACACCTTC.

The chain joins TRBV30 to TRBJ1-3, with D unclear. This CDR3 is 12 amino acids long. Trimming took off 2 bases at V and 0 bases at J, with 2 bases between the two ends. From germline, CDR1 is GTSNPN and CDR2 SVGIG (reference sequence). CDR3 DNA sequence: TGTGCCTGGAGTTTCTCTGGAAACACCATATATTTT. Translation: CAWSFSGNTIYF.

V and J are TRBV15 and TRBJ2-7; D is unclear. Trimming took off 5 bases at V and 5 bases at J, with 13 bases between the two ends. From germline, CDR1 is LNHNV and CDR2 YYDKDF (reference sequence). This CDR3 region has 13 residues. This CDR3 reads CATSFQARNEQYF. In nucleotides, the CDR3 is TGTGCCACCAGCTTCCAGGCCCGGAACGAGCAGTACTTC.

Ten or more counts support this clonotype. DNA for the CDR3: TGCAGCGTTGAGGGGGCCAATGAGCAGTTCTTC. Encoded protein: CSVEGANEQFF. This rearrangement joins TRBV29-1 to TRBJ2-1; weak D call: TRBD1 (6 bases). Germline assignment: CDR1 SQVTM and CDR2 ANQGSEA. This CDR3 comprises 11 residues. Trimming cost V 3 bases and J 6 bases, with 6 bases left between them.

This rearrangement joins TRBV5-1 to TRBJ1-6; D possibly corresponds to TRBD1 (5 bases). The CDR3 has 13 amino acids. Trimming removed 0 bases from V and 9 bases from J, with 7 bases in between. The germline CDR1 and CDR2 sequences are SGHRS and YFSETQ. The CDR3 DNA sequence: TGCGCCAGCAGCTTGGATGGGGGTTCACCCCTCCACTTT. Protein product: CASSLDGGSPLHF.

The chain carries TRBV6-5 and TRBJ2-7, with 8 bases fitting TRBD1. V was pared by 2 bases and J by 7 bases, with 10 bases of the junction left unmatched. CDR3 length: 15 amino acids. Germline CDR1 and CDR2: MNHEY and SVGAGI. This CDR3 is CASSYLRTGTGEQYF. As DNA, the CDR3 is TGTGCCAGCAGTTACCTGCGGACAGGGACGGGAGAGCAGTACTTC.

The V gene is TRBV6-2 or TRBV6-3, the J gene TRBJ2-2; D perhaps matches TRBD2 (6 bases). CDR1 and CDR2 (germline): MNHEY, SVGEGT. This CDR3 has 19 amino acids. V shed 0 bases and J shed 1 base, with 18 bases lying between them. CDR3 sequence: CASSYSRALAGGNTGELFF. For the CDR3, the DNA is TGTGCCAGCAGTTACTCGAGAGCCCTAGCCGGGGGGAACACCGGGGAGCTGTTTTTT.

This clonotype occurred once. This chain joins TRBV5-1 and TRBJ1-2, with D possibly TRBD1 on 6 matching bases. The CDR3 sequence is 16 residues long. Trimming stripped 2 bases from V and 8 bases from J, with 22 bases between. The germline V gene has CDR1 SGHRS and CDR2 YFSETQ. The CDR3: CASSLKGQIRLWGYTF. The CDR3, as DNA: TGCGCCAGCAGCTTAAAAGGACAGATCAGACTCTGGGGCTACACCTTC.

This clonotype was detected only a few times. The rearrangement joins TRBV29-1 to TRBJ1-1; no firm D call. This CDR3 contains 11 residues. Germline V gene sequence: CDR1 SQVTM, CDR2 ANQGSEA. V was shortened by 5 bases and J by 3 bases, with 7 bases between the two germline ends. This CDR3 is CSVTSDTEAFF. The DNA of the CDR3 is TGCAGCGTTACGTCAGACACTGAAGCTTTCTTT.